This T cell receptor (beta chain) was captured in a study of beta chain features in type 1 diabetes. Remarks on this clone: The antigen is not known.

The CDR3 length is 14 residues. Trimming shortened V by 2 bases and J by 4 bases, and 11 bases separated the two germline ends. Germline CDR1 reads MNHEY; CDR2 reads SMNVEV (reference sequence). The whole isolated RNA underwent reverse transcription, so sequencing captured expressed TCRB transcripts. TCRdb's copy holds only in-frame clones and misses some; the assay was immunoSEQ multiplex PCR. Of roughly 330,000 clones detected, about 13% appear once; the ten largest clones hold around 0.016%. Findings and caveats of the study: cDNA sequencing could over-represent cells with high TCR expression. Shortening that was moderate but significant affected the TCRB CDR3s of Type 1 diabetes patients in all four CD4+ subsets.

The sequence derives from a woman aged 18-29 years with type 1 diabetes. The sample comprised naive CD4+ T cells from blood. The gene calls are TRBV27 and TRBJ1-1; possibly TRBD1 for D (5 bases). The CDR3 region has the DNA TGTGCCAGCAGTTTAGCGGGGGGAAGCACTGAAGCTTTCTTT. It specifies CASSLAGGSTEAFF.